This T cell receptor (beta chain) emerged from a study of T cells in Graves' hyperthyroidism and ophthalmopathy. The TCR beta CDR3 regions underwent amplification using RNA transcripts as the source. HTBI primers were the set used in a first-round RT-PCR of the TCR CDR3. TCRdb called the multiplex PCR reads again in MiXCR, with one record for every CDR3 protein. The table shows 600,000 to 900,000 distinct CDR3 sequences, with about 16% occurring only once. The CDR3 is 16 residues long. Trimming took off 1 base at V and 1 base at J, with 12 bases between the two ends. Looked up from germline, CDR1 is SEHNR and CDR2 is FQNEAQ (reference sequence). The study enrolled patients aged 18 to 65 with newly diagnosed hyperthyroidism of under 2 months' duration. It was uncontrolled infection, other autoimmune disease, pregnancy or lactation that excluded patients. This clonotype came up a few times. Its cognate antigen is unknown.

General observations from the study: Ophthalmopathy prediction by the model preceded onset by a median approximately 6.1 months. Stable hyperthyroidism was separated from ophthalmopathy by a model based on 13 V-J features.

The chain couples TRBV7-9 to TRBJ2-3; D gene uncertain. The TCR originated in a man aged 18 to 35 with Graves' hyperthyroidism. The sample consisted of blood. The CDR3: CASSLVLVGGTDTQYF. In DNA, the CDR3 is TGTGCCAGCAGCTTAGTGTTGGTCGGAGGCACAGATACGCAGTATTTT.